This T cell receptor beta chain was captured by sequencing in a study of shared clonotypes between healthy human individuals. About this clone itself: Its antigen is not known.

At a deep level, the assay was run. Profiling relied on immunoSEQ multiplex PCR, and the TCRdb table lists in-frame clones only, not all of them. The sample has 2.3 million or so clones, 80% to 95% seen once. Whole-study results and caveats: Generation probabilities of non-shared clonotypes were lower (relative to those shared by all four donors). Sharing across four donors was highest in naive CD4 (around 5%) and lowest in memory CD8 (approximately 0.4%). Tissues were not sampled, only blood, and their repertoires likely differ.

Sample: naive CD4+ T cells from PBMCs. As to subset: CD45RA+ positively selected. This sequence was found in a man in his late teens or twenties in good health. Some clones in this sample may be carry-over from other donors' samples.

CDR3 nucleotide sequence: TGTGCCAGCAGCAACGACAGGACGCAGACCCAGTACTTC. This sequence encodes CASSNDRTQTQYF. The chain employs TRBV5-4 and TRBJ2-5; D is perhaps TRBD1 (6 bases). CDR3 length: 13 residues. Germline V gene sequence: CDR1 SGHNT, CDR2 YYREEE (reference sequence). Deletions cut 4 bases from V and 6 bases from J, with 13 bases between. Together with reference TRBV5-4 and TRBJ2-5, the CDR3 gives the full variable domain: ETGVTQSPTHLIKTRGQQVTLRCSSQSGHNTVSWYQQALGQGPQFIFQYYREEENGRGNFPPRFSGLQFPNYSSELNVNALELDDSALYLCASSNDRTQTQYFGPGTRLLVL.